This T cell receptor beta chain was captured in a study of shared clonotypes between healthy human individuals (dated by TCRdb to the early 2020s). Study-wide context: The cohort comprised two women and a few men aged 18 to 49 years. The study deeply sequenced blood TCR repertoires of 5 or 6 healthy adults to estimate repertoire size and the extent of clonotype sharing between individuals. Libraries were prepared and TCR repertoires were sequenced by different laboratories using diverse techniques, in order to increase sequencing depth and limit assay-specific biases. Leukapheresis yielded between about 0.8 and 8.9 billion PBMCs per donor. The research as a whole found: Only blood was sampled, and tissue TCR repertoires likely differ from those in blood. Based on pairwise subsampling, the degree of clonotype sharing among donors was expected to be affected by sequencing depth. Because the study included a small number of donors, the genetic and exposure-history diversity represented was limited.

Donors were healthy HIV-negative adults with no recently reported acute infections or vaccinations. Every donor was a Caucasian adult residing in Nashville, Tennessee, USA. For unsorted samples, tens of millions of PBMCs were counted, and genomic DNA was extracted using the QIAamp DNA Blood Mini kit. Blood was collected by leukapheresis, and PBMCs were isolated by Ficoll-Histopaque density gradient centrifugation and then cryopreserved in liquid nitrogen vapor phase. Using the deep immunoSEQ assay, TCR CDR3 regions were amplified from genomic DNA by multiplex PCR. Genomic DNA extracted from each cell subset was distributed evenly over all wells of several immunoSEQ 96-well plates, and each plate served as one replicate. For unsorted PBMC, roughly 0.3 ug of genomic DNA, equivalent to roughly 30,000 T cell genomes, went into each replicate PCR. Unsorted PBMC genomic DNA was sequenced across ten immunoSEQ deep assay plates. The purified libraries were quantified using a Qubit 3.0 fluorometer, sized with a Bioanalyzer 2100, and then quantified again using the KAPA Library Quantification kit. A separate single-read 150-cycle Illumina NextSeq 550 flow cell was used to sequence each immunoSEQ 96-well plate. Per the source publication's procedure: Because only junctional sequences without quality scores were contained in the immunoSEQ output, filtering matching that applied to full-length reads could not be performed. Sequences were annotated with PyIR, a Python wrapper for IgBLAST v1.9, and V/J genes and CDR3 were assigned using IMGT germline references. Any read was removed if the V/J assignment was weak (E-value above 1e-6), the CDR3 was missing, or the read contained stop codons, out-of-frame junctions, or ambiguous translated residues. V3J clonotypes were defined by identical inferred V gene, J gene, and CDR3 amino acid sequence. Percentage overlap between repertoires was computed as shared unique clonotypes divided by the size of the smaller repertoire. Repertoire richness was assessed with RTK rarefaction, the Chao1 estimator, and Recon v2.1 estimates of unobserved clonotypes. TCRdb's version of the immuneACCESS table is confined to in-frame rearrangements and falls short of the full clone set. An unresolved V gene accounts for under half of the shortfall where checked; the remainder is of unknown origin. V and J calls and clone size are as listed in that table; D and trimming were resolved from the DNA. The sample has approximately 510,000 clones on record, approximately 85% of them singletons. Around 13% of the sample is taken by the ten largest.

This clone was counted once. Its specific antigen is unknown. Per-base qualities were not stored, and no clone one base away is much larger. The sequencing input was PBMCs. The source is a woman aged 40-49 years in good health. Some clones in this sample may be carry-over from other donors' samples.

The CDR3 protein: CASSDDWVYEQYF. In nucleotides, the sequence is TGTGCCAGCAGTGATGACTGGGTCTACGAGCAGTACTTC. The chain is assembled from TRBV6-1 and TRBJ2-7, with the D gene not clear enough to name. V is shortened by 3 bases, J by 3 bases, and the region joining them spans 9 bases. The CDR3 measures 13 amino acids from cysteine to phenylalanine. Only CDR3 DNA remains: 39 bases, in frame from the first base. CDR1 and CDR2 are read off the germline V gene as MNHNS and SASEGT.